This T cell receptor (beta chain) was sequenced in a study of T-cell memory formation after mild COVID-19. Whole-study context: TCR clusters largely stayed donor specific.

Each CDR3 protein is one row after TCRdb ran MiXCR on the 5' RACE reads. The table has 250,000 to 300,000 distinct CDR3 sequences, around 15% seen once. V lost 2 bases, J lost 6 bases, and 11 bases lay in between. CDR3 length: 13 amino acids. Germline assignment: CDR1 SGHDT and CDR2 YYEEEE. The sample was PBMCs or a T cell subset sorted from them (not recorded which). The chain employs TRBV5-6 and TRBJ1-1; D remains ambiguous. This sequence was found in a man in his late teens or twenties who had mild COVID-19 (a few samples of this study predate the infection). Cell type and time point are not known. CDR3 amino acids: CASSFQGSSEAFF. The CDR3 DNA sequence: TGTGCCAGCAGCTTTCAAGGGTCATCTGAAGCTTTCTTT.